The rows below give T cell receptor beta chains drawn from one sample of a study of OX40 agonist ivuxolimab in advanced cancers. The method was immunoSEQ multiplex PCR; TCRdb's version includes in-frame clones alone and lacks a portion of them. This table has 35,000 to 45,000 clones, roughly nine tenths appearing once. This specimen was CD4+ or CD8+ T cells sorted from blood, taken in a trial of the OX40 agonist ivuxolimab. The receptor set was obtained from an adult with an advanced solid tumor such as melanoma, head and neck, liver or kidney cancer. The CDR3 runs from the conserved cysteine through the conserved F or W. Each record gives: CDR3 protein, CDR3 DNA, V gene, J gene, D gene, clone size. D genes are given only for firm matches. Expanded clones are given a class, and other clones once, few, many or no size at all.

CDR3 protein: CASSPLLGVGGYTF; CDR3 DNA: TGTGCCAGCAGTCCCCTATTAGGGGTCGGCGGCTACACCTTC; V gene: TRBV27; J gene: TRBJ1-2; D gene: .; clone size: .
CDR3 protein: CASSYRGGTEAFF; CDR3 DNA: TGCGCCAGCAGTTACAGGGGGGGGACTGAAGCTTTCTTT; V gene: TRBV10-2; J gene: TRBJ1-1; D gene: TRBD1; clone size: few
CDR3 protein: CASSRQSTSGAETQYF; CDR3 DNA: TGCGCCAGCAGCCGCCAGTCGACTAGCGGGGCAGAGACCCAGTACTTC; V gene: TRBV4-1; J gene: TRBJ2-5; D gene: TRBD2; clone size: .
CDR3 protein: CSARGTENYGYTF; CDR3 DNA: TGCAGCGCACGTGGGACGGAAAACTATGGCTACACCTTC; V gene: TRBV29-1; J gene: TRBJ1-2; D gene: .; clone size: once
CDR3 protein: CATRGEADPYEQYF; CDR3 DNA: TGTGCCACCAGGGGGGAGGCAGACCCCTACGAGCAGTACTTC; V gene: TRBV10-3; J gene: TRBJ2-7; D gene: .; clone size: .
CDR3 protein: CASSPPDDEKLFF; CDR3 DNA: TGCGCCAGCAGCCCCCCTGACGATGAAAAACTGTTTTTT; V gene: TRBV5-1; J gene: TRBJ1-4; D gene: .; clone size: few
CDR3 protein: CASSQEGGAYSNEQFF; CDR3 DNA: TGCGCCAGCAGCCAAGAGGGGGGCGCGTATTCCAATGAGCAGTTCTTC; V gene: TRBV4-1; J gene: TRBJ2-1; D gene: .; clone size: few
CDR3 protein: CASMGDTEAFF; CDR3 DNA: TGTGCCAGCATGGGGGACACTGAAGCTTTCTTT; V gene: TRBV2; J gene: TRBJ1-1; D gene: .; clone size: once
CDR3 protein: CASRAGGGGLYNEQFF; CDR3 DNA: TGTGCCAGCCGCGCCGGGGGAGGGGGCCTCTACAATGAGCAGTTCTTC; V gene: TRBV27; J gene: TRBJ2-1; D gene: .; clone size: .
CDR3 protein: CASSSLLLMELFF; CDR3 DNA: TGTGCCAGCAGTTCCCTCTTACTGATGGAACTGTTTTTT; V gene: TRBV6-5; J gene: TRBJ1-4; D gene: .; clone size: .
CDR3 protein: CASSADMEGNYGYTF; CDR3 DNA: TGTGCCAGCAGCGCAGACATGGAGGGCAACTACGGCTACACCTTC; V gene: TRBV13; J gene: TRBJ1-2; D gene: .; clone size: .
CDR3 protein: CAFLGRDRGTEAFF; CDR3 DNA: TGTGCCTTCCTAGGGCGGGACAGGGGTACTGAAGCTTTCTTT; V gene: TRBV5-3; J gene: TRBJ1-1; D gene: TRBD1; clone size: .
CDR3 protein: CASSSTGWATGELFF; CDR3 DNA: TGTGCCAGCAGTTCGACAGGGTGGGCCACCGGGGAGCTGTTTTTT; V gene: TRBV27; J gene: TRBJ2-2; D gene: TRBD1; clone size: .
CDR3 protein: CASSEQGKGQPQHF; CDR3 DNA: TGTGCCAGCAGTGAACAGGGAAAGGGTCAGCCCCAGCATTTT; V gene: TRBV6-1; J gene: TRBJ1-5; D gene: .; clone size: .
CDR3 protein: CASSDEAGDSSYNEQFF; CDR3 DNA: TGTGCCAGCAGTGATGAAGCGGGGGACTCCTCCTACAATGAGCAGTTCTTC; V gene: TRBV2; J gene: TRBJ2-1; D gene: TRBD2; clone size: .
CDR3 protein: CASSQGVVIWNTEAFF; CDR3 DNA: TGCGCCAGCAGCCAAGGGGTCGTCATCTGGAACACTGAAGCTTTCTTT; V gene: TRBV4-1; J gene: TRBJ1-1; D gene: .; clone size: once
CDR3 protein: CASSPAGQANEKLFF; CDR3 DNA: TGTGCCAGTAGTCCCGCGGGACAGGCTAATGAAAAACTGTTTTTT; V gene: TRBV19; J gene: TRBJ1-4; D gene: TRBD1; clone size: .
CDR3 protein: CASGISGLAAGELFF; CDR3 DNA: TGTGCCAGTGGTATCTCGGGACTAGCGGCTGGGGAGCTGTTTTTT; V gene: TRBV19; J gene: TRBJ2-2; D gene: TRBD2; clone size: .
CDR3 protein: CASSLGPGMYTEAFF; CDR3 DNA: TGTGCCAGCAGCTTAGGACCAGGGATGTACACTGAAGCTTTCTTT; V gene: TRBV13; J gene: TRBJ1-1; D gene: .; clone size: .
CDR3 protein: CASSDRDEQYF; CDR3 DNA: TGTGCCAGCAGCGACAGGGACGAGCAGTACTTC; V gene: TRBV7-9; J gene: TRBJ2-7; D gene: TRBD1; clone size: once
CDR3 protein: CASTSNRGWTEAFF; CDR3 DNA: TGTGCCAGTACGTCTAACAGGGGGTGGACTGAAGCTTTCTTT; V gene: TRBV19; J gene: TRBJ1-1; D gene: TRBD1; clone size: .
CDR3 protein: CASSQVTGTYEQYF; CDR3 DNA: TGCGCCAGCAGCCAAGTCACTGGAACCTACGAGCAGTACTTC; V gene: TRBV4-3; J gene: TRBJ2-7; D gene: .; clone size: .
CDR3 protein: CASSDLAGGRPYEQYF; CDR3 DNA: TGTGCCAGCAGCGATTTAGCGGGGGGGCGCCCCTACGAGCAGTACTTC; V gene: TRBV7-2; J gene: TRBJ2-7; D gene: TRBD2; clone size: .
CDR3 protein: CASSLVGGRMETQYF; CDR3 DNA: TGTGCCAGCAGCTTAGTTGGGGGCAGGATGGAGACCCAGTACTTC; V gene: TRBV13; J gene: TRBJ2-5; D gene: .; clone size: .
CDR3 protein: CAWSVVSVMNTEAFF; CDR3 DNA: TGTGCCTGGAGTGTCGTAAGCGTCATGAACACTGAAGCTTTCTTT; V gene: TRBV30; J gene: TRBJ1-1; D gene: .; clone size: .
CDR3 protein: CASSPGTAETDTQYF; CDR3 DNA: TGTGCCAGCAGCCCGGGGACAGCCGAGACAGATACGCAGTATTTT; V gene: TRBV5-8; J gene: TRBJ2-3; D gene: TRBD1; clone size: .
CDR3 protein: CASSQVSGAEYGYTF; CDR3 DNA: TGTGCCAGCAGCCAAGTTAGCGGGGCGGAATATGGCTACACCTTC; V gene: TRBV14; J gene: TRBJ1-2; D gene: .; clone size: .
CDR3 protein: CASSQIARETQYF; CDR3 DNA: TGTGCCAGCAGTCAAATTGCCCGCGAGACCCAGTACTTC; V gene: TRBV7-9; J gene: TRBJ2-5; D gene: .; clone size: .
CDR3 protein: CASSEVAGGQDTQYF; CDR3 DNA: TGTGCCAGCAGTGAAGTAGCGGGGGGGCAAGATACGCAGTATTTT; V gene: TRBV6-1; J gene: TRBJ2-3; D gene: TRBD2; clone size: .
CDR3 protein: CASRQSKTRSGNTIYF; CDR3 DNA: TGTGCCAGCAGACAGAGCAAAACCCGCTCTGGAAACACCATATATTTT; V gene: TRBV7-9; J gene: TRBJ1-3; D gene: .; clone size: once
CDR3 protein: CATSKGGRTNYGYTF; CDR3 DNA: TGTGCCACCTCGAAGGGAGGGCGGACTAACTATGGCTACACCTTC; V gene: TRBV25-1; J gene: TRBJ1-2; D gene: .; clone size: .
CDR3 protein: CASSSIGGSEPQHF; CDR3 DNA: TGTGCCAGCAGCTCTATTGGGGGATCGGAGCCCCAGCATTTT; V gene: TRBV7-9; J gene: TRBJ1-5; D gene: .; clone size: once
CDR3 protein: CASSLWVGYGYTF; CDR3 DNA: TGTGCCAGCAGCTTGTGGGTCGGCTATGGCTACACCTTC; V gene: TRBV5-5; J gene: TRBJ1-2; D gene: .; clone size: .
CDR3 protein: CASSPGQGNQPQHF; CDR3 DNA: TGTGCCAGCAGCCCGGGACAGGGGAATCAGCCCCAGCATTTT; V gene: TRBV7-9; J gene: TRBJ1-5; D gene: TRBD1; clone size: .
CDR3 protein: CASSFTQGAYGYTF; CDR3 DNA: TGCGCCAGCAGCTTCACCCAGGGGGCCTATGGCTACACCTTC; V gene: TRBV5-1; J gene: TRBJ1-2; D gene: TRBD1; clone size: .
CDR3 protein: CASSWGTSGGDTDTQYF; CDR3 DNA: TGCGCCAGCAGCTGGGGGACTAGCGGGGGAGACACAGATACGCAGTATTTT; V gene: TRBV5-1; J gene: TRBJ2-3; D gene: TRBD2; clone size: .
CDR3 protein: CATNPGTGGQPQHF; CDR3 DNA: TGTGCCACGAACCCCGGGACAGGAGGTCAGCCCCAGCATTTT; V gene: TRBV6-1; J gene: TRBJ1-5; D gene: TRBD1; clone size: .
CDR3 protein: CAWIPPGHSYGYTF; CDR3 DNA: TGTGCCTGGATACCACCAGGACATAGCTATGGCTACACCTTC; V gene: TRBV30; J gene: TRBJ1-2; D gene: .; clone size: once
CDR3 protein: CSVPANTEAFF; CDR3 DNA: TGCAGCGTTCCGGCGAACACTGAAGCTTTCTTT; V gene: TRBV29-1; J gene: TRBJ1-1; D gene: .; clone size: few
CDR3 protein: CASSDLLWTSRGQYF; CDR3 DNA: TGTGCCAGCAGTGACCTCTTATGGACAAGTCGGGGGCAGTACTTC; V gene: TRBV25-1; J gene: TRBJ2-7; D gene: .; clone size: .